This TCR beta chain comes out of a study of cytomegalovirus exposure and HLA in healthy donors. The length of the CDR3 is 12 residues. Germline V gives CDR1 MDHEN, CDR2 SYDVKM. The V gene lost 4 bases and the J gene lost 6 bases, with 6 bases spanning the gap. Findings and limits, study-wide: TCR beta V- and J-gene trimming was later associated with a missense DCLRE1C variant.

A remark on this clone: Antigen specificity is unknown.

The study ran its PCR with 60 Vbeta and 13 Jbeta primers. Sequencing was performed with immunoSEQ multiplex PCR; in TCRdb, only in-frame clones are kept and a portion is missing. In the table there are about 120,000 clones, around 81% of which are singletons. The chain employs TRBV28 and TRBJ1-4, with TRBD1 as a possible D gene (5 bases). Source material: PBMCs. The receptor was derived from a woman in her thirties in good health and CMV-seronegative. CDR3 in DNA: TGTGCCAGCAGTTCCAGGGATGAAAAACTGTTTTTT. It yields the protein CASSSRDEKLFF. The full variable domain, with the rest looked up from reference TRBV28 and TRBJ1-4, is DVKVTQSSRYLVKRTGEKVFLECVQDMDHENMFWYRQDPGLGLRLIYFSYDVKMKEKGDIPEGYSVSREKKERFSLILESASTNQTSMYLCASSSRDEKLFFGSGTQLSVL.